The present TCR beta chain was sequenced within a study of control samples from healthy donors and cancer patients. Per the germline V gene, CDR1 is SGHNT and CDR2 is YYREEE (reference sequence). With 3 bases clipped from V and 3 bases from J, the junction kept 9 bases outside the gene matches. The CDR3 length is 16 residues. Profiling relied on immunoSEQ multiplex PCR, and the TCRdb table lists in-frame clones only, not all of them. The table has about 190,000 clones, approximately 95% seen once. Sequencing was done on a sample of blood. This chain uses TRBV5-4 with TRBJ2-1, with 7 bases fitting TRBD2. The sequence was collected from a man aged 18 to 30 in good health. This CDR3 is CASSSPGRDFYNEQFF. CDR3 DNA: TGTGCCAGCAGCTCCCCAGGGAGGGATTTCTACAATGAGCAGTTCTTC. The entire variable domain, with the rest obtained from reference TRBV5-4 and TRBJ2-1, is as follows: ETGVTQSPTHLIKTRGQQVTLRCSSQSGHNTVSWYQQALGQGPQFIFQYYREEENGRGNFPPRFSGLQFPNYSSELNVNALELDDSALYLCASSSPGRDFYNEQFFGPGTRLTVL.